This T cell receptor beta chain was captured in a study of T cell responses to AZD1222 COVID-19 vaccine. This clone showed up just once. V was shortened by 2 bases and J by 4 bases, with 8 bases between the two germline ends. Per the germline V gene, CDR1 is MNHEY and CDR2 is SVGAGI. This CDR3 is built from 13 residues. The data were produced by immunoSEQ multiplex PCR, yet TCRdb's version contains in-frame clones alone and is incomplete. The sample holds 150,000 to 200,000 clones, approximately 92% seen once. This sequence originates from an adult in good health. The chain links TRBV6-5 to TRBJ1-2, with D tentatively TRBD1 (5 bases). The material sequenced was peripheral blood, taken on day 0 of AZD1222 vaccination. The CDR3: CASSYDRGYGYTF. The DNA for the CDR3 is TGTGCCAGCAGTTACGATAGGGGCTATGGCTACACCTTC.